This entry features one T cell receptor beta chain sequence. What it binds is unknown. The data belong to a study of cytomegalovirus exposure and HLA in healthy donors. Points from the study as a whole: A few of the chains that were CMV-associated were confirmed in vitro to be specific for CMV antigens.

Use of 60 Vbeta and 13 Jbeta primers characterized the PCR. Clones were sequenced by immunoSEQ multiplex PCR, and TCRdb holds only the in-frame ones, with some missing. The table has 99,000 or so clones, around 75% seen once. The CDR3 totals 14 residues. The germline gives CDR1 MNHEY, CDR2 SVGAGI. J was trimmed by 5 bases and V by 6 bases; bases with no gene match: 9. This receptor was obtained from a young man in good health and CMV-seropositive. Sequenced sample: PBMCs. The J gene is TRBJ2-5, the V gene TRBV6-5; TRBD1 matches at 7 bases. The CDR3 nucleotides are TGTGCCAGCAGCCAGGGACAGTTTTCGGAGACCCAGTACTTC. Its protein product is CASSQGQFSETQYF.